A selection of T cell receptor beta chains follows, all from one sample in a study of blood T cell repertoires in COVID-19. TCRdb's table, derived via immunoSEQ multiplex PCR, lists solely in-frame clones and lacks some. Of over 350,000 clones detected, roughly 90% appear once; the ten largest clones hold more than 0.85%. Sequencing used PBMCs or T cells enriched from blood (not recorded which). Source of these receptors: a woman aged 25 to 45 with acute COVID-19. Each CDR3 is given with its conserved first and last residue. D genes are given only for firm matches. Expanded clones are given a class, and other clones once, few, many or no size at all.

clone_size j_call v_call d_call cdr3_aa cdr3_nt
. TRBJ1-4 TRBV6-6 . CASRSSQGSEKLFF TGTGCCAGCAGATCCTCCCAGGGTAGCGAAAAACTGTTTTTT
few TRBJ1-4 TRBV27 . CASSFQGRNEKLFF TGTGCCAGCAGTTTCCAGGGGCGTAATGAAAAACTGTTTTTT
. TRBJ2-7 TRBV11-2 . CASSLKGGGLWLEQYF TGTGCCAGCAGCTTAAAAGGGGGGGGGCTCTGGCTTGAGCAGTACTTC
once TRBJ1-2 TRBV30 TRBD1 CAWSNWQGAVGYTF TGTGCCTGGAGTAACTGGCAGGGGGCTGTTGGCTACACCTTC
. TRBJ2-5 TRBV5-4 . CASSLVGQAETQYF TGTGCCAGCAGCTTGGTGGGGCAGGCGGAGACCCAGTACTTC
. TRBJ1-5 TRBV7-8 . CASSLVTGGVSNQPQHF TGTGCCAGCAGCTTAGTCACCGGAGGCGTTAGCAATCAGCCCCAGCATTTT
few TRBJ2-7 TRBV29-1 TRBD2 CSVRSGGGYEQYF TGCAGCGTTCGATCGGGAGGGGGATACGAGCAGTACTTC
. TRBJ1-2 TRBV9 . CASSVDTGSHYGYTF TGTGCCAGCAGCGTAGATACAGGATCTCATTATGGCTACACCTTC
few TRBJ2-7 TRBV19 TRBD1 CASSDTGTGLQYF TGTGCCAGTAGCGACACCGGGACAGGGCTGCAGTACTTC
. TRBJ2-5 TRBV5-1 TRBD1 CASSGARQGRETQYF TGCGCCAGCAGCGGGGCCCGACAGGGAAGAGAGACCCAGTACTTC
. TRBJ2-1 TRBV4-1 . CASSHQDSQLDPQFF TGCGCCAGCAGCCACCAGGACAGCCAACTAGACCCCCAGTTCTTC
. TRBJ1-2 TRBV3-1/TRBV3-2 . CASSQVRNYGYTF TGTGCCAGCAGCCAAGTACGGAACTATGGCTACACCTTC
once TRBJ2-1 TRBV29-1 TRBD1 CSVEDKGASYNEQFF TGCAGCGTTGAAGATAAGGGGGCCTCCTACAATGAGCAGTTCTTC
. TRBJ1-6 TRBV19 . CASAGGHEGYNSPLHF TGTGCCTCAGCCGGGGGGCACGAGGGTTATAATTCACCCCTCCACTTT
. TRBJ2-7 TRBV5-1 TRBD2 CASSTGLGSYEQYF TGCGCCAGCAGCACGGGACTAGGCTCCTACGAGCAGTACTTC
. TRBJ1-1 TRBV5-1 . CASSLSSENTEAFF TGCGCCAGCAGCTTAAGTTCAGAGAACACTGAAGCTTTCTTT
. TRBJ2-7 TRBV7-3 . CASSLGGGPGEQYF TGTGCCAGCAGCTTAGGGGGGGGCCCCGGCGAGCAGTACTTC
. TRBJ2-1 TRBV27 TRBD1 CASSIRGQGNEQFF TGTGCCAGCAGTATTCGAGGACAGGGCAATGAGCAGTTCTTC
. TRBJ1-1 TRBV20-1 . CSASSVRTVRADTEAFF TGCAGTGCTAGTTCCGTTAGGACAGTAAGGGCAGACACTGAAGCTTTCTTT